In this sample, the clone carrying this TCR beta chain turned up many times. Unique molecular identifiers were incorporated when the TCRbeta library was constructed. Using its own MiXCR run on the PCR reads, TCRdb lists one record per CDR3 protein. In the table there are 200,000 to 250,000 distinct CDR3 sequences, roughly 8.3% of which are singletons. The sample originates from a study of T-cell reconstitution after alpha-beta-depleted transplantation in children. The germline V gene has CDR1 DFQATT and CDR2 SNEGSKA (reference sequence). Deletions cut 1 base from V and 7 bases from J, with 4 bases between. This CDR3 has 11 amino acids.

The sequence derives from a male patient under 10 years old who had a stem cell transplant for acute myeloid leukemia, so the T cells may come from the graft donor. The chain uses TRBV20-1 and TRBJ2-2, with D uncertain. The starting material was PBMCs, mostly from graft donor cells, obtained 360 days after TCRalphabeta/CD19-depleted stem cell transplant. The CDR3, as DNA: TGCAGTGCTAGAGGCCGCGGGGAGCTGTTTTTT. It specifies CSARGRGELFF.